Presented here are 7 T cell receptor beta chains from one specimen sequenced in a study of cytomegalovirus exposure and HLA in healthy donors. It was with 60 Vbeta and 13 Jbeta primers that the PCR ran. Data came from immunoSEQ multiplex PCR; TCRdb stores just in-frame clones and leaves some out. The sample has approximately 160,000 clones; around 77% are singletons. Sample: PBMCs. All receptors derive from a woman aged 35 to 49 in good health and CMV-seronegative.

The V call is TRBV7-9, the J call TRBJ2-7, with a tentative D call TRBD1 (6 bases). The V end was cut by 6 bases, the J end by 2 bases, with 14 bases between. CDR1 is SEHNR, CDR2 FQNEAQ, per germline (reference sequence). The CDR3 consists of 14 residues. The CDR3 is CASSYPTGAYEQYF. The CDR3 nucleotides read TGTGCCAGCAGTTATCCGACAGGAGCCTACGAGCAGTACTTC.

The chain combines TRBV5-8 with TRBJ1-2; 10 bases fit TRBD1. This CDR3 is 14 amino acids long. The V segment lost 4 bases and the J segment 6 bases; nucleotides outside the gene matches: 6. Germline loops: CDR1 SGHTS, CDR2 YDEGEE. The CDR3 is CASSLWTGGDGYTF. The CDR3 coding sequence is TGTGCCAGCAGCCTATGGACAGGGGGGGATGGCTACACCTTC.

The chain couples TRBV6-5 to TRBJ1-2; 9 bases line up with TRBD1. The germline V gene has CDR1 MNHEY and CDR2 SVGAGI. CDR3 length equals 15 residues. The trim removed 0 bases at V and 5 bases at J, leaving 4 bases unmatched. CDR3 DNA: TGTGCCAGCAGTTACTCGTTGGGGACAGGGTATGGCTACACCTTC. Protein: CASSYSLGTGYGYTF.

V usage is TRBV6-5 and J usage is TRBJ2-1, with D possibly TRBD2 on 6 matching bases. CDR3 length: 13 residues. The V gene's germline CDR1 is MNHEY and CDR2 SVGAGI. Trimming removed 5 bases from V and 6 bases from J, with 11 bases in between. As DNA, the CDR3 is TGTGCCAGCAGTCCCGGGACTTTCAATGAGCAGTTCTTC. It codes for CASSPGTFNEQFF.

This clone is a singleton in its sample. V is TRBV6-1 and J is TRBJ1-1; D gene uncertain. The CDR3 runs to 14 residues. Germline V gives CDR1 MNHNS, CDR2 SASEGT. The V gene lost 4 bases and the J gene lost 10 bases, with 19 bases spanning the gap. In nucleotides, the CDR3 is TGTGCCAGCAGTGTTGAGGGAGAAGTGTATGGAGCTTTCTTT. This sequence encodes CASSVEGEVYGAFF.

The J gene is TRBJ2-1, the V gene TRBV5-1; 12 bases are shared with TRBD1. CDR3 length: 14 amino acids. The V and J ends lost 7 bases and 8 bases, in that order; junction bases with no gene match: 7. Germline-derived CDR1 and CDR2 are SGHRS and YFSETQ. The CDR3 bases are TGCGCCAGCGCTCGGGACAGGGGGCGCGATGAGCAGTTCTTC. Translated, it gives CASARDRGRDEQFF.

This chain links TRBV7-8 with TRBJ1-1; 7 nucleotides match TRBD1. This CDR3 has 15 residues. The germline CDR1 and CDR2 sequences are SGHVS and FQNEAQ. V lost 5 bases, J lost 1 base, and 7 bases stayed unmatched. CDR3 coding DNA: TGTGCCAGCAGCCCCCAGGGGGTCGGGAACACTGAAGCTTTCTTT. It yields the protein CASSPQGVGNTEAFF. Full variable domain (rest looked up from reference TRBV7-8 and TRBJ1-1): GAGVSQSPRYKVAKRGQDVALRCDPISGHVSLFWYQQALGQGPEFLTYFQNEAQLDKSGLPSDRFFAERPEGSVSTLKIQRTQQEDSAVYLCASSPQGVGNTEAFFGQGTRLTVV.